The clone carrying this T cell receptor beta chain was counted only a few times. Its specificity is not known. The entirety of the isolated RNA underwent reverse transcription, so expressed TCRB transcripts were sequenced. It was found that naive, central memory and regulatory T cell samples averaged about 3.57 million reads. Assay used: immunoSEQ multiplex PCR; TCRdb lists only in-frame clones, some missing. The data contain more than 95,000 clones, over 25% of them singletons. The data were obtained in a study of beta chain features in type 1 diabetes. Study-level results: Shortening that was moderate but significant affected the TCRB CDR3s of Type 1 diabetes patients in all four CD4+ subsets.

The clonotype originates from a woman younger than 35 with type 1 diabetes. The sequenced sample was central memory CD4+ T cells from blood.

The CDR3 region has the DNA TGTGCCTGGTCGCGGGGAAGCAATCAGCCCCAGCATTTT. It encodes CAWSRGSNQPQHF. The chain combines TRBV30 with TRBJ1-5; D gene uncertain. Trimming left V 5 bases short and J 1 base short, with 9 bases between. In germline, CDR1 is GTSNPN, CDR2 SVGIG (reference sequence). This CDR3 is 13 amino acids long.